This T cell receptor beta chain is from a study of T cells of healthy individuals. One entry per CDR3 protein results from TCRdb running MiXCR on the 5' RACE reads. The table includes around 100,000 distinct CDR3 sequences, about 16% detected once. V was pared by 1 base and J by 8 bases, with 9 bases between. Germline V CDR1 and CDR2: SGHDN, FVKESK. The CDR3 runs to 14 residues. The source of this sequence is a human donor in good health. This chain connects TRBV14 to TRBJ1-6; D gene unclear. The CDR3 region is CASSQGREYSPLHF. The DNA for the CDR3 is TGTGCCAGCAGCCAAGGAAGGGAGTATTCACCCCTCCACTTT.